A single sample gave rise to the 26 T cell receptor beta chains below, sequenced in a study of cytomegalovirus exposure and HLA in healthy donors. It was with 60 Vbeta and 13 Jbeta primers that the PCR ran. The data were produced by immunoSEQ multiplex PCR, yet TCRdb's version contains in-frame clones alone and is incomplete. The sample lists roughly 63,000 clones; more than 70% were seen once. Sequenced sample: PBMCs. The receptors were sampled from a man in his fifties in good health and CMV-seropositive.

The CDR3 DNA reads as TGTGCCAGCTCACCTTTCCAAATGAACACTGAAGCTTTCTTT. Its protein is CASSPFQMNTEAFF. The chain uses TRBV18 and TRBJ1-1; the D is unclear. Trimming took off 3 bases at V and 0 bases at J, with 8 bases between the two ends. The length of the CDR3 is 14 residues. Germline-derived CDR1 and CDR2 are KGHSH and LQKENI.

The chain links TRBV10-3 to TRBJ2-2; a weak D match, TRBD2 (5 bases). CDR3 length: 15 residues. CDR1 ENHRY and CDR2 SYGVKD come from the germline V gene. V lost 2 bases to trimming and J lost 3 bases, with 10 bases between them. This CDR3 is CAISEGEGDTGELFF. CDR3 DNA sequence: TGTGCCATCAGTGAGGGTGAGGGAGACACCGGGGAGCTGTTTTTT.

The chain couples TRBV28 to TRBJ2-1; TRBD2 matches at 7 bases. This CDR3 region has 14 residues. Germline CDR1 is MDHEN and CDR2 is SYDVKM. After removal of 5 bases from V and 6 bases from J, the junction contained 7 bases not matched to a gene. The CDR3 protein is CASSPGGSPNEQFF. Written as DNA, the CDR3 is TGTGCCAGCAGTCCCGGCGGGAGTCCCAATGAGCAGTTCTTC.

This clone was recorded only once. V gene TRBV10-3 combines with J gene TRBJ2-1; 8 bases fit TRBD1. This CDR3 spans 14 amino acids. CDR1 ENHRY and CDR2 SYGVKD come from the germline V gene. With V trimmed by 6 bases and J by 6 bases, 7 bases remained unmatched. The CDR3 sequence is CAIRAGQAANEQFF. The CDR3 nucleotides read TGTGCCATCAGGGCGGGACAGGCTGCCAATGAGCAGTTCTTC.

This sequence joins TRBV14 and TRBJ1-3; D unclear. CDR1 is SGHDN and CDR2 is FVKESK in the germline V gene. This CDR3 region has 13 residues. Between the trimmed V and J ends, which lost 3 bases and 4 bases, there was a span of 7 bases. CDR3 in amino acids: CASSQAGGNTIYF. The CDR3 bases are TGTGCCAGCAGCCAGGCAGGAGGAAACACCATATATTTT.

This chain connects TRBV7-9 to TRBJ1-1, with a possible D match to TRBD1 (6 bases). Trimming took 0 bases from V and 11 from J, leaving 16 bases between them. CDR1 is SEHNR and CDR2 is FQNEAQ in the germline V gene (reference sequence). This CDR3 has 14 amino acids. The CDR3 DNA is TGTGCCAGCAGCTTAGCGCAAAGGGGGAACGGGGCTTTCTTT. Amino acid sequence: CASSLAQRGNGAFF.

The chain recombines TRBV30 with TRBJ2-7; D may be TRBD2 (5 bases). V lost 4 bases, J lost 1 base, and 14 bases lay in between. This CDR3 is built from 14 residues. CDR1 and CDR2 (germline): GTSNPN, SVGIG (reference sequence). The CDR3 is CAWTVGLGSYEQYF. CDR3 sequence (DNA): TGTGCCTGGACGGTTGGACTGGGTTCCTACGAGCAGTACTTC.

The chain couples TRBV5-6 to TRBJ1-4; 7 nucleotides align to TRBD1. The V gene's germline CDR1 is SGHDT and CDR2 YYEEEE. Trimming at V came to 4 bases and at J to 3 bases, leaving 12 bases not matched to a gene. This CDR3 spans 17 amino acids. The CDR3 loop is CASSLSGTVVPNEKLFF. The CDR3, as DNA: TGTGCCAGCAGCCTTTCCGGGACAGTCGTGCCTAATGAAAAACTGTTTTTT. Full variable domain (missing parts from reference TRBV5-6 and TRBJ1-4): DAGVTQSPTHLIKTRGQQVTLRCSPKSGHDTVSWYQQALGQGPQFIFQYYEEEERQRGNFPDRFSGHQFPNYSSELNVNALLLGDSALYLCASSLSGTVVPNEKLFFGSGTQLSVL.

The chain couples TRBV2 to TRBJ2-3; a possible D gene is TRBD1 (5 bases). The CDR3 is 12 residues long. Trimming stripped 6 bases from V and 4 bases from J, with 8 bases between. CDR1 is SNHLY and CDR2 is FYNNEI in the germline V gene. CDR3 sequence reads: CASRGRADTQYF. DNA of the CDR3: TGTGCCAGCAGAGGCAGGGCAGATACGCAGTATTTT.

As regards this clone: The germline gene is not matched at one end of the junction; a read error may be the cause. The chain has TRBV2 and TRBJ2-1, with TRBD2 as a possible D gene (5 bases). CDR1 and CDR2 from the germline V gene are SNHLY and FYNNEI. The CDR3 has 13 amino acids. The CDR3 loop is CVSVGSAYNEQFF. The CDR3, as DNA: TGTGTCAGCGTGGGGAGCGCCTACAATGAGCAGTTCTTC.

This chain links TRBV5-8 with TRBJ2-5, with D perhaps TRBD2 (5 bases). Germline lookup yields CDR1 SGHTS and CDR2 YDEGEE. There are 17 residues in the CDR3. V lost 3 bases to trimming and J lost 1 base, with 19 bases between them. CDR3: CASSSLTKLDRQETQYF. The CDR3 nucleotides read TGTGCCAGCAGCTCCCTGACTAAGCTTGATCGCCAAGAGACCCAGTACTTC.

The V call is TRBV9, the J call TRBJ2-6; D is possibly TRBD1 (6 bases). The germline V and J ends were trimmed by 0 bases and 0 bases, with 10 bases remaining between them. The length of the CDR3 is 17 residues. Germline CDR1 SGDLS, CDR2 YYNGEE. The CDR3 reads CASSVDTGHSGANVLTF. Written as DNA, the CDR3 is TGTGCCAGCAGCGTAGACACAGGGCACTCTGGGGCCAACGTCCTGACTTTC.

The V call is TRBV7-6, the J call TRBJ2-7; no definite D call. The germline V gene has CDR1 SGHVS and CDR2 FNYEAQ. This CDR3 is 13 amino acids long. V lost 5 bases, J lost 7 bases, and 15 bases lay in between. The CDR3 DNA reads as TGTGCCAGCAGCACCAGACCCTCCGGGGAGCAGTACTTC. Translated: CASSTRPSGEQYF. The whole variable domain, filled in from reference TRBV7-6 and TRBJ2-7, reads GAGVSQSPRYKVTKRGQDVALRCDPISGHVSLYWYRQALGQGPEFLTYFNYEAQQDKSGLPNDRFSAERPEGSISTLTIQRTEQRDSAMYRCASSTRPSGEQYFGPGTRLTVT.

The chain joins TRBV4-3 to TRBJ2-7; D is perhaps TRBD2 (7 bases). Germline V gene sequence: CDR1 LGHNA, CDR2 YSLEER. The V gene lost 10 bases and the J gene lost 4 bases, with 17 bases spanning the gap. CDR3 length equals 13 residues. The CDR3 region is CATVGGDRYEQYF. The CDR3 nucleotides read TGCGCCACCGTAGGGGGGGATAGGTACGAGCAGTACTTC.

Written as DNA, the CDR3 is TGTGCCAGCAGGACAGGGGTCCTAGTCCGGAACACCGGGGAGCTGTTTTTT. This sequence encodes CASRTGVLVRNTGELFF. The chain employs TRBV28 and TRBJ1-3, with 8 bases aligning to TRBD1. Near its end, the DNA agrees better with TRBJ2-2, so the J call may be wrong. CDR3 size: 17 residues. The germline gives CDR1 MDHEN, CDR2 SYDVKM.

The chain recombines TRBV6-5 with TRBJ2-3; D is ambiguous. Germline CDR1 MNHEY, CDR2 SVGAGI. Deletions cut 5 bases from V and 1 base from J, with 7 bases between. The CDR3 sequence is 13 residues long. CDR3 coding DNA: TGTGCCAGCAGTCCCTCAGGCACAGATACGCAGTATTTT. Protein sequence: CASSPSGTDTQYF.

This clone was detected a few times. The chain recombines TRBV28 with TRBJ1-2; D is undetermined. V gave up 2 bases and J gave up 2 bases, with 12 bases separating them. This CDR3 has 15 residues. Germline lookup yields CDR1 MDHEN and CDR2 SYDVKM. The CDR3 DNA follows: TGTGCCAGCAGTTTAAGCAGTACGGGGAACTATGGCTACACCTTC. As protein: CASSLSSTGNYGYTF.

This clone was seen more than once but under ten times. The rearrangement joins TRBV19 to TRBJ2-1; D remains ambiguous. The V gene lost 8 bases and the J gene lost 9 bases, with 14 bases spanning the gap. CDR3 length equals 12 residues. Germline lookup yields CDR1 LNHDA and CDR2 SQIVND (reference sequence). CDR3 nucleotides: TGTGCCAGTGGCTCCCTTGCAGGTGAGCAGTTCTTC. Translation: CASGSLAGEQFF.

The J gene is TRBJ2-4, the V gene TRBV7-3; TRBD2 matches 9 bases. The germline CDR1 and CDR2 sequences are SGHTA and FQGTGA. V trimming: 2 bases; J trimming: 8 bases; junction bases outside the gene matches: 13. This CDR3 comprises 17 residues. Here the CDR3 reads CASSLGSRGRALDIQYF. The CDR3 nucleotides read TGTGCCAGCAGCTTAGGATCCCGCGGGAGGGCCTTGGACATTCAGTACTTC.

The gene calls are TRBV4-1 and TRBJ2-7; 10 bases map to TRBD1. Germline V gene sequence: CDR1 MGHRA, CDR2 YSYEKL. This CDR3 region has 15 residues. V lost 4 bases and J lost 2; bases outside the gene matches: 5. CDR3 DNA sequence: TGCGCCAGCAGCCCGGGACAGGGGTCGACCTACGAGCAGTACGTC. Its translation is CASSPGQGSTYEQYV.

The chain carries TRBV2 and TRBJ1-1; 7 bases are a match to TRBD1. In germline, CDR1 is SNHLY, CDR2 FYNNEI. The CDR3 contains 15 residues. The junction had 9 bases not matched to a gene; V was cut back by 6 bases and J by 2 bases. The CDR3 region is CASRTYRQGNTEAFF. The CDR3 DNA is TGTGCCAGCAGAACCTATAGACAGGGTAACACTGAAGCTTTCTTT.

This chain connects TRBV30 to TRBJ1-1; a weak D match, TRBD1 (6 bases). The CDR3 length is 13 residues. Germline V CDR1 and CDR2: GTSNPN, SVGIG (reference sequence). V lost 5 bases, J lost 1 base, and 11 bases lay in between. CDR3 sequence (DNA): TGTGCCTGGGGTGGACAGCCGAACACTGAAGCTTTCTTT. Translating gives CAWGGQPNTEAFF.

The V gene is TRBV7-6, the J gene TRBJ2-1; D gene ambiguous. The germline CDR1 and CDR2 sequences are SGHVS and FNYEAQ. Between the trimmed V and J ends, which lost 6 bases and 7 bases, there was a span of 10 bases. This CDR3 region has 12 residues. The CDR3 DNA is TGTGCCAGCAGTCCGTTCGAGAATGAGCAGTTCTTC. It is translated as CASSPFENEQFF.

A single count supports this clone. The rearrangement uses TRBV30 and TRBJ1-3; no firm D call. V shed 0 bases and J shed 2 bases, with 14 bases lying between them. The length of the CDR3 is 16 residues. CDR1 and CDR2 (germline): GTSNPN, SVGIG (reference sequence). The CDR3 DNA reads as TGTGCCTGGAGTGTACTCCTCCTCGGGGCTGGAAACACCATATATTTT. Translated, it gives CAWSVLLLGAGNTIYF. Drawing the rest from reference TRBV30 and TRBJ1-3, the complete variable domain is SQTIHQWPATLVQPVGSPLSLECTVEGTSNPNLYWYRQAAGRGLQLLFYSVGIGQISSEVPQNLSASRPQDRQFILSSKKLLLSDSGFYLCAWSVLLLGAGNTIYFGEGSWLTVV.

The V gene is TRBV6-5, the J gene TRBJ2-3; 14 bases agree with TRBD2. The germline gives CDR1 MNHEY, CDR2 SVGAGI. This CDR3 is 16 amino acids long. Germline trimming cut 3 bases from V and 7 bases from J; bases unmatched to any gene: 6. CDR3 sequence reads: CASSYTGTSGRNTQYF. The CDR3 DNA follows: TGTGCCAGCAGTTATACCGGGACTAGCGGGAGAAATACGCAGTATTTT.

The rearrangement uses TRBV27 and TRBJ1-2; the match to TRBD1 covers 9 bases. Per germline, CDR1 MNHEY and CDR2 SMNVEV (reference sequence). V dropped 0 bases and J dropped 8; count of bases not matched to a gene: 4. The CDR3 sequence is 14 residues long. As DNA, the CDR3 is TGTGCCAGCAGTTTATCGGGGACAGGGAGCGGCTACACCTTC. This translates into CASSLSGTGSGYTF.